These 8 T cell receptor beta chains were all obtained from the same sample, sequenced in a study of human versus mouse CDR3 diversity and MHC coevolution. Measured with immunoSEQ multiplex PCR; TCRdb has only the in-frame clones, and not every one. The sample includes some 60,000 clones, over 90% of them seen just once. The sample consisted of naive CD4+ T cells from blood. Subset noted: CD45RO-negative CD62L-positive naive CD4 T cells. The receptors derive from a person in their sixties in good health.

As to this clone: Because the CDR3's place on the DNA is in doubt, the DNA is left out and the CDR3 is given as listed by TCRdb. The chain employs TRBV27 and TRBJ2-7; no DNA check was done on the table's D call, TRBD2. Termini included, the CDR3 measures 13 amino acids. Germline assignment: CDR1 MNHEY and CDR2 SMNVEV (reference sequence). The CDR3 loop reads CASSTSGGYEQYF.

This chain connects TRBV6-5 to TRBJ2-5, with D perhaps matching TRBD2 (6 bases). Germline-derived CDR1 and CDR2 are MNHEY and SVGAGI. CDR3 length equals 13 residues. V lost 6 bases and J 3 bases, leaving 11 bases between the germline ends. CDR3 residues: CASRPPSEETQYF. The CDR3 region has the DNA TGTGCCAGCAGACCGCCTAGCGAAGAGACCCAGTACTTC.

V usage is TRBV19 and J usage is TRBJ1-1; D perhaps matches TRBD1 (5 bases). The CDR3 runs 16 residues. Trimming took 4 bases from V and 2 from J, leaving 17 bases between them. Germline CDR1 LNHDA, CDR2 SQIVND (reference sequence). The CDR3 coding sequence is TGTGCCAGTAGTAGGTACCCCAGGGTGGCAAACACTGAAGCTTTCTTT. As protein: CASSRYPRVANTEAFF.

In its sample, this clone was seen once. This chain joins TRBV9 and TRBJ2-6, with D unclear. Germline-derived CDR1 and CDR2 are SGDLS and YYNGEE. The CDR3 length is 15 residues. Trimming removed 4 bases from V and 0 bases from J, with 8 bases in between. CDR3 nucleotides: TGTGCCAGCAGCCCCCACAACTCTGGGGCCAACGTCCTGACTTTC. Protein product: CASSPHNSGANVLTF. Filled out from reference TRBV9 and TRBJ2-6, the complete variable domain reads DSGVTQTPKHLITATGQRVTLRCSPRSGDLSVYWYQQSLDQGLQFLIQYYNGEERAKGNILERFSAQQFPDLHSELNLSSLELGDSALYFCASSPHNSGANVLTFGAGSRLTVL.

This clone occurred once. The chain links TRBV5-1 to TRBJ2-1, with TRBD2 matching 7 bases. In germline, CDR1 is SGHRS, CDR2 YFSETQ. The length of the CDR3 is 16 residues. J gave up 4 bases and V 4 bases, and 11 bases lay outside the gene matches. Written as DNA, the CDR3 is TGCGCCAGCAGCCCAATCGCCGGGACTACTTACAATGAGCAGTTCTTC. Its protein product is CASSPIAGTTYNEQFF.

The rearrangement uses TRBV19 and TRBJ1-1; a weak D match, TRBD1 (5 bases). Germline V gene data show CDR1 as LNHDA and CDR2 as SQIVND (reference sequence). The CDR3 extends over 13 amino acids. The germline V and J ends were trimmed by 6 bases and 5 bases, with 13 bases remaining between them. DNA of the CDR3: TGTGCCAGTAGCGGCCGAAGGGGAACTGAAGCTTTCTTT. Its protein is CASSGRRGTEAFF.

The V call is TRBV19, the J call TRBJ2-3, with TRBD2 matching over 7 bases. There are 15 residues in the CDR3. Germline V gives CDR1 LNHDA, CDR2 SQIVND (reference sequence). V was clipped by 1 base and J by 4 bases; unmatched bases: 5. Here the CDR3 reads CASSIAGGGSDTQYF. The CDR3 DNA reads TGTGCCAGTAGTATAGCGGGAGGTGGATCAGATACGCAGTATTTT.

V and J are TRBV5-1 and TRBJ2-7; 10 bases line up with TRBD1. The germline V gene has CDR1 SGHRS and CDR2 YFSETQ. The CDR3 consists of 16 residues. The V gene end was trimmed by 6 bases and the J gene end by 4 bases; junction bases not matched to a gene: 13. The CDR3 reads CASTNTGTGDPYEQYF. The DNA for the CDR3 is TGCGCCAGCACGAACACCGGGACAGGGGACCCATACGAGCAGTACTTC.